This T cell receptor (beta chain) came from a study of early T cells in non-severe SARS-CoV-2 infection (dated by TCRdb to the early 2020s). With regard to the full study: TCR sequencing used bulk RNA from unsorted whole blood, so alpha and beta chains could not be paired.

By its share of the sample, this clonotype is large (0.1 to 1%). The clone's antigen remains unknown. It has no much larger one-base neighbor in the sample; base qualities were not kept. A case-control design nested within a healthcare worker cohort in London, UK, was used, with weekly nasopharyngeal swab PCR tests and blood sampling performed. Healthcare workers were recruited between 23 and 31 March 2020, during the week of the UK lockdown, and were followed weekly for up to about 16 weeks. Receptor libraries were prepared by 5' RACE. The sequencer listed for this sample is NextSeq 500. Unique molecular identifiers were attached to individual cDNA molecules in the TCR library protocol so that sequencing error and PCR bias could be corrected. Both TCR alpha and beta chains were sequenced, and tight co-correlation was observed between alpha and beta sequence abundances in each sample. The source study handled its data this way. Decombinator V4 was used to annotate TCR sequences for V gene, J gene and CDR3. Expanded TCRs were defined as changing significantly between any two time points under a Poisson model with p below 0.0001. TCR abundances were normalised to the total number of TCRs sequenced in each sample and reported as counts per million. TRAV1-2 paired with TRAJ12, TRAJ20 or TRAJ33 defined MAIT TCRs, while TRAV10 paired with TRAJ18 defined iNKT TCRs. A search of VDJdb, accessed on 1 November 2021, was run for TCRs annotated to CMV, EBV and SARS-CoV-2, with TCRs annotated for multiple antigens excluded. The raw public data were reprocessed by TCRdb itself: fastp quality trimming at Q25, MiXCR clonotype calling, in-frame beta chains only. Each entry is one CDR3 protein sequence, shown with its most common DNA and genes. V and J calls and clone size were set by TCRdb, not the authors. The sample profile shows approximately 50,000 distinct CDR3 sequences; 11% of them were found once. The ten most abundant clones make up about 13% of the sample.

Spanning cysteine to phenylalanine, the CDR3 consists of 15 amino acids. CDR3 DNA only is kept here, 45 bases in frame from base 1. V has 7 bases trimmed and J has 6 bases trimmed; junction bases matching no gene number 7. CDR1 and CDR2 are read off the germline V gene as SNHLY and FYNNEI. What the study reported, not specific to this receptor: VDJdb matching was skewed toward anti-spike CD8 responses and likely underestimated virus-specific expansions, missing private and CD4 specificities.

This TCR derives from an adult who was a healthcare worker with PCR-confirmed SARS-CoV-2 infection or an uninfected control (not recorded which). Sequenced input: whole blood. The chain is made from TRBV2 and TRBJ2-1, with 12 bases in between that match TRBD1. The nucleotides are TGTGCCAGCATGGGAGGGGACAGGGGGCCCAATGAGCAGTTCTTC. This yields the protein CASMGGDRGPNEQFF.